A selection of T cell receptor beta chains follows, all from one sample in a study of blood T cell repertoires in COVID-19. Generated by immunoSEQ multiplex PCR, the TCRdb table keeps only in-frame clones and is missing some. The table has more than 300,000 clones, roughly 86% seen once. Sequenced input: peripheral blood. The receptors here all came from a woman aged 25 to 45 with COVID-19, enrolled during active disease. Both conserved end residues are part of each CDR3. D genes are given only for firm matches. Where a row states a size, it is once, few, many or the class of an expanded clone; other rows omit it.

CDR3 protein: CASSLGDRGLLNTEAFF
CDR3 DNA: TGCGCCAGCAGCTTGGGGGACAGGGGACTGCTGAACACTGAAGCTTTCTTT
clone size: NA
V gene: TRBV5-1
J gene: TRBJ1-1
D gene: TRBD1

CDR3 protein: CASINQGLSNSPLHF
CDR3 DNA: TGTGCCAGCATTAATCAGGGTCTGAGCAATTCACCCCTCCACTTT
clone size: NA
V gene: TRBV28
J gene: TRBJ1-6
D gene: NA

CDR3 protein: CASSRGTGHTDTQYF
CDR3 DNA: TGTGCCAGCAGCCGCGGGACAGGCCATACAGATACGCAGTATTTT
clone size: NA
V gene: TRBV5-6
J gene: TRBJ2-3
D gene: TRBD1

CDR3 protein: CASSLGTGGGLYGYTF
CDR3 DNA: TGTGCCAGCAGCTTAGGGACAGGGGGGGGCCTCTATGGCTACACCTTC
clone size: NA
V gene: TRBV5-5
J gene: TRBJ1-2
D gene: TRBD1

CDR3 protein: CSVVSGGFETQYF
CDR3 DNA: TGCAGCGTAGTTAGCGGGGGTTTTGAGACCCAGTACTTC
clone size: NA
V gene: TRBV29-1
J gene: TRBJ2-5
D gene: TRBD2

CDR3 protein: CASSSGLAGAGEQFF
CDR3 DNA: TGCGCCAGCAGCTCGGGACTAGCGGGGGCGGGTGAGCAGTTCTTC
clone size: once
V gene: TRBV5-1
J gene: TRBJ2-1
D gene: TRBD2

CDR3 protein: CASSLAQFSEAFF
CDR3 DNA: TGTGCCAGCAGCTTAGCTCAGTTCTCTGAAGCTTTCTTT
clone size: NA
V gene: TRBV7-9
J gene: TRBJ1-1
D gene: NA

CDR3 protein: CASRESSGNTIYF
CDR3 DNA: TGTGCCAGCAGGGAGAGCTCTGGAAACACCATATATTTT
clone size: NA
V gene: TRBV6-5
J gene: TRBJ1-3
D gene: NA

CDR3 protein: CASSASTQGYVVYGYTF
CDR3 DNA: TGTGCCAGCTCAGCCTCAACCCAGGGGTACGTGGTCTATGGCTACACCTTC
clone size: NA
V gene: TRBV18
J gene: TRBJ1-2
D gene: NA

CDR3 protein: CASSQGQGSNEKLFF
CDR3 DNA: TGTGCCAGCAGCCAAGGACAGGGATCAAATGAAAAACTGTTTTTT
clone size: NA
V gene: TRBV4-2
J gene: TRBJ1-4
D gene: TRBD1